This section outlines one TCR beta chain sequence together with its context. Which antigen it targets is not known. No much larger clonotype is one base removed from it; base qualities were not supplied. In Seattle, one collaborating source enrolled patients while the infection was active and tracked those patients longitudinally over the course of disease. Each collaborating institution followed its own protocols to collect whole blood in K2EDTA tubes. For TCRbeta analysis, collaborators shipped samples in one of three forms: frozen whole blood, isolated PBMCs, or DNA extracted from either of those sample types. TCRbeta CDR3 regions were amplified from genomic DNA by means of the immunoSEQ Assay, a bias-controlled multiplex PCR. Per the authors' processing: Within the assay, amplification of reference gene primers was used to estimate how many nucleated cells each sample contained. Sequence reads were collapsed and filtered to measure the absolute abundance of every unique TCRbeta CDR3 rearrangement. For each sample, productive Simpson clonality was calculated as the square root of Simpson's diversity index over productive rearrangements. TCRdb re-hosts the immuneACCESS table, in-frame sequences only. Its copies lack some clones; in the studies checked, an unresolved V gene accounts for under half of them, and the cause for the rest is not known. The D gene and trimming were derived from the DNA, and the V and J assignments and clone size from that table. The sample table shows roughly 150,000 clones, and about 85% are seen once. Jointly, the top ten make up approximately 6.9% of the sample.

This specimen comes from a study of blood T cell repertoires in COVID-19 (dated by TCRdb to 2018 to 2020). About the investigation overall: Collaborator samples came from the United States, Italy and Spain and covered acute and convalescent phases of COVID-19. Nearly every sample came with metadata listing a de-identified subject ID, COVID-19 status, age in years and sex. Deeply sampled blood TCRbeta repertoires from subjects exposed to, actively infected with, or recovered from COVID-19 were included in the dataset. The repertoires were made available in a free public database intended to serve as a resource for research on the immune response to SARS-CoV-2. The samples were drawn from the first 160 participants of the ongoing ImmuneRACE study and from 950 to 1,500 subjects provided by 6 global collaborators. The material from the prospective study consisted of cDNA or gDNA derived from T cells, B-cell-depleted T cells, or PBMCs. Where available, HLA class I and class II types were taken from metadata supplied by the sample provider and were not determined by assay-based typing.

For this chain, trimming is 0 bases at the V end and 0 bases at the J end, and the number of junction bases without a gene match is 7. The CDR3 covers 19 residues, taking in both the cysteine and the phenylalanine. Here the CDR3 DNA is all that survives: 57 bases in frame from base 1. Looking up the germline V gene yields CDR1 SGHRS and CDR2 YFSETQ. The research as a whole found: The quantity of clinical and demographic metadata differed by source and by participant and was supplied without curation.

Recombination joined TRBV5-1 with TRBJ2-3, with TRBD2 identical over 13 junction bases. The sequence came from an elderly man with COVID-19, enrolled during active disease. Sequencing was performed on peripheral blood. CDR3 region: CASSLAQLAGGWSTDTQYF. Read as DNA, the sequence is TGCGCCAGCAGCTTGGCCCAACTAGCGGGGGGGTGGAGCACAGATACGCAGTATTTT.